The 29 T cell receptor beta chains below were found in one sample sequenced in a study of monozygotic twins with inflammatory bowel disease. Following a re-call of the 5' RACE reads, TCRdb has one entry per CDR3 protein and lacks DNA. The sample includes roughly 330,000 distinct CDR3 sequences. The sample was blood. These receptors originate from a human donor with ulcerative colitis or Crohn's disease, or a healthy co-twin of an affected twin (not recorded which).

This chain links TRBV9 with TRBJ2-7; lacking DNA, the TRBD1 call made by TCRdb goes unchecked. The CDR3 spans 15 residues. Germline V CDR1 and CDR2: SGDLS, YYNGEE. The CDR3 spells CASSVGGQTTYEQYF.

V and J are TRBV29-1 and TRBJ2-7; TCRdb indicates TRBD1, and absent DNA this call remains unverified. This CDR3 comprises 14 residues. Germline V gene sequence: CDR1 SQVTM, CDR2 ANQGSEA. CDR3 amino acids: CSVYRQGEEYEQYF.

The CDR3 here is CATSDRRGTDTQYF. The chain employs TRBV24-1 and TRBJ2-3. Germline V gene lookup returns CDR1 KGHDR and CDR2 SFDVKD. This CDR3 is 14 amino acids long.

This rearrangement joins TRBV12-3 or TRBV12-4 to TRBJ2-2; TCRdb selects TRBD1, and the lack of DNA leaves this call unchecked. The CDR3 length is 14 residues. The CDR3 protein is CASTETRLTGELFF.

V usage is TRBV7-9 and J usage is TRBJ1-1; the TCRdb call, TRBD1, lacks DNA for checking. Germline V CDR1 and CDR2: SEHNR, FQNEAQ (reference sequence). The CDR3 totals 15 residues. The CDR3 is CASSPHQTGGTEAFF.

The chain couples TRBV20-1 to TRBJ1-1. Germline CDR1 is DFQATT and CDR2 is SNEGSKA (reference sequence). The length of the CDR3 is 14 residues. The CDR3 sequence: CSAPIGRQNTEAFF.

J is TRBJ2-6 and V is TRBV14; the D call of TRBD2 rests on TCRdb alone, since no DNA is present to check it. This CDR3 contains 17 residues. Per the germline V gene, CDR1 is SGHDN and CDR2 is FVKESK. The CDR3 sequence: CASSQGRTISGANVLTF.

The chain carries TRBV14 and TRBJ2-1; TCRdb outputs TRBD2, but without DNA this stays unchecked. Germline V CDR1 and CDR2: SGHDN, FVKESK. This CDR3 comprises 14 residues. CDR3 sequence: CASSLAGGFNEQFF.

The chain combines TRBV12-3 or TRBV12-4 with TRBJ1-1; checking the TCRdb D call of TRBD1 is not possible without DNA. The CDR3 length is 12 residues. The CDR3 protein is CASSPGTFEAFF.

CDR3: CASSPPLPDGAGELFF. This sequence joins TRBV28 and TRBJ2-2; TCRdb outputs TRBD1, but without DNA this stays unchecked. The germline V gene encodes CDR1 MDHEN and CDR2 SYDVKM. This CDR3 spans 16 amino acids. Full variable domain (remainder filled in from reference TRBV28 and TRBJ2-2): DVKVTQSSRYLVKRTGEKVFLECVQDMDHENMFWYRQDPGLGLRLIYFSYDVKMKEKGDIPEGYSVSREKKERFSLILESASTNQTSMYLCASSPPLPDGAGELFFGEGSRLTVL.

The rearrangement uses TRBV27 and TRBJ1-4; no DNA is available, so the TRBD1 call from TCRdb remains unchecked. This CDR3 region has 18 residues. Germline V gene sequence: CDR1 MNHEY, CDR2 SMNVEV (reference sequence). The chain's CDR3 is CASSRLQGLVGTNEKLFF.

J is TRBJ2-7 and V is TRBV5-1; the TCRdb call, TRBD2, lacks DNA for checking. Germline V lookup: CDR1 SGHRS, CDR2 YFSETQ. This CDR3 is 16 amino acids long. CDR3 amino acids: CASSLRSSGGAYEQYF.

V and J are TRBV27 and TRBJ2-7; TCRdb's assignment of TRBD2 cannot be checked, as there is no DNA. The CDR3 covers 15 residues. CDR1 MNHEY and CDR2 SMNVEV come from the germline V gene (reference sequence). The CDR3 here is CASWRLAGGIGEQYF.

This chain connects TRBV7-6 to TRBJ2-2; without DNA, the TCRdb call of TRBD1 cannot be checked. CDR1 is SGHVS and CDR2 is FNYEAQ in the germline V gene. The CDR3 is 16 residues long. The CDR3 is CASSLGVQGVTGELFF. Filled out from reference TRBV7-6 and TRBJ2-2, the complete variable domain reads GAGVSQSPRYKVTKRGQDVALRCDPISGHVSLYWYRQALGQGPEFLTYFNYEAQQDKSGLPNDRFSAERPEGSISTLTIQRTEQRDSAMYRCASSLGVQGVTGELFFGEGSRLTVL.

The chain employs TRBV7-6 and TRBJ2-7. Germline CDR1 is SGHVS and CDR2 is FNYEAQ. The CDR3 length is 13 residues. The CDR3 sequence is CASSLFGLGEQYF.

The chain is built from TRBV6-6 and TRBJ2-1. The V gene's germline CDR1 is MNHNY and CDR2 SVGAGI (reference sequence). The CDR3 runs to 13 residues. CDR3: CASSYSTYNEQFF.

The chain employs TRBV5-1 and TRBJ2-7. Germline loops: CDR1 SGHRS, CDR2 YFSETQ. CDR3 length equals 14 residues. The CDR3 sequence: CASSSRRTVYEQYF.

The CDR3 sequence is CASAKGNEQFF. The rearrangement joins TRBV11-3 to TRBJ2-1. The CDR3 sequence is 11 residues long. Germline assignment: CDR1 SGHNT and CDR2 YENEEA.

The rearrangement joins TRBV6-6 to TRBJ2-1; absent DNA, TCRdb's TRBD2 call cannot be checked. Germline CDR1 is MNHNY and CDR2 is SVGAGI (reference sequence). The CDR3 is 14 residues long. The CDR3: CASRPSGALNEQFF.

The chain has TRBV30 and TRBJ1-2; the TCRdb call, TRBD1, lacks DNA for checking. The CDR3 is made up of 14 amino acids. Germline CDR1 is GTSNPN and CDR2 is SVGIG (reference sequence). The CDR3 region is CAWTLRGRVYGYTF.

The chain couples TRBV18 to TRBJ2-5; checking the TCRdb D call of TRBD1 is not possible without DNA. Germline CDR1 and CDR2: KGHSH and LQKENI. The CDR3 sequence is 16 residues long. The CDR3 is CASSQQRGSLQETQYF.

The V gene is TRBV12-3 or TRBV12-4, the J gene TRBJ2-1. The CDR3 is 13 residues long. The CDR3 spells CASSSVGSSEQFF.

CDR3 protein: CATSGQGGETQYF. The chain employs TRBV24-1 and TRBJ2-5; TCRdb calls TRBD2, which cannot be checked without DNA. There are 13 residues in the CDR3. Germline values: CDR1 KGHDR, CDR2 SFDVKD.

The CDR3 is CSARDRRGNTEAFF. The V gene is TRBV20-1, the J gene TRBJ1-1; there is no DNA to check the TCRdb D call of TRBD1. The CDR3 covers 14 residues. Germline assignment: CDR1 DFQATT and CDR2 SNEGSKA (reference sequence).

The CDR3: CATNKRGSYNEQFF. This chain links TRBV15 with TRBJ2-1; the TCRdb call, TRBD2, lacks DNA for checking. The CDR3 is 14 amino acids. Germline CDR1 reads LNHNV; CDR2 reads YYDKDF (reference sequence).

This sequence joins TRBV4-3 and TRBJ2-2; checking the TCRdb D call of TRBD1 is not possible without DNA. CDR1 and CDR2 (germline): LGHNA, YSLEER. The CDR3 runs to 17 residues. CDR3 residues: CASSQDKWGQNTGELFF.

This chain links TRBV2 with TRBJ2-7; the TCRdb call, TRBD1, lacks DNA for checking. The CDR3 totals 15 residues. The germline CDR1 and CDR2 sequences are SNHLY and FYNNEI. CDR3 region: CASSAGSPISYEQYF.

This chain links TRBV20-1 with TRBJ2-7; with no DNA, the TCRdb D assignment of TRBD2 cannot be verified. The CDR3 loop spans 13 amino acids. Germline CDR1 and CDR2: DFQATT and SNEGSKA (reference sequence). CDR3 sequence: CSARVGLAYEQYF.

The rearrangement links TRBV9 to TRBJ2-1; TCRdb's D call of TRBD2 is untestable without DNA. CDR3 length: 15 residues. The germline gives CDR1 SGDLS, CDR2 YYNGEE. This CDR3 is CASSVEGSGYNEQFF.